These 21 T cell receptor beta chains were sequenced from one sample in a study of vaccination and CD4 T cells after COVID-19 (dated by TCRdb to 2022 to 2024). Libraries were constructed by PCR. The run used an Illumina iSeq 100. At the Johns Hopkins FTIC core, DNA from the cultured CD4+ T cells underwent TCR sequencing with the Oncomine TCR Beta short-read assay. The public reads were quality trimmed at Q25 with fastp and then assembled into clones with MiXCR by TCRdb, keeping productive beta chains. Every distinct CDR3 protein forms one entry, paired with its most common genes and DNA. This sample has about 23,000 distinct CDR3 sequences in its table, and around 64% of those were observed once. The leading ten clones occupy less than 25% of the sample. The antigens these receptors bind are not known. The intended sense of this specimen's treatment or condition label: roughly ten-day PBMC culture with coronavirus spike peptide pools or control peptides (ViraFEST assay).

This sample comprised CD4+ T cells from blood, cultured in vitro, obtained after SARS-CoV-2 vaccination. All receptors come from a human donor who received a COVID-19 vaccine.

This rearrangement joins TRBV18 to TRBJ1-5; D might be TRBD1 (6 bases). The V gene's germline CDR1 is KGHSH and CDR2 LQKENI. The CDR3 has 14 amino acids. V shed 2 bases and J shed 1 base, with 6 bases lying between them. The CDR3 sequence: CASSPGGSNQPQHF. The CDR3 nucleotides are TGTGCCAGCTCACCAGGGGGCAGCAATCAGCCCCAGCATTTT.

The V and J genes are TRBV6-1 and TRBJ1-3; weak D call: TRBD1 (5 bases). V was trimmed by 6 bases and J by 4 bases, leaving 19 bases between them. Per the germline V gene, CDR1 is MNHNS and CDR2 is SASEGT. This CDR3 spans 16 amino acids. The CDR3 here is CASRRTSGTTGNTIYF. The DNA for the CDR3 is TGTGCCAGCAGGCGTACTTCCGGGACTACAGGAAACACCATATATTTT.

This chain links TRBV6-1 with TRBJ1-1; 8 bases agree with TRBD1. The CDR3 sequence is 14 residues long. J gave up 7 bases and V 0 bases, and 4 bases lay outside the gene matches. Germline CDR1 and CDR2: MNHNS and SASEGT. CDR3 nucleotides: TGTGCCAGCAGTGAAGCCTTCGGGACAGGTGAAGCTTTCTTT. Its protein product is CASSEAFGTGEAFF.

The gene calls are TRBV5-1 and TRBJ2-7; no definite D call. This CDR3 spans 13 amino acids. Trimming removed 4 bases at V and 6 bases at J, with 14 bases between. Germline V lookup: CDR1 SGHRS, CDR2 YFSETQ. The CDR3 protein is CASSPRLGPEQYF. CDR3 nucleotides: TGCGCCAGCAGCCCGCGATTGGGCCCCGAGCAGTACTTC. The full variable domain, rest sourced from reference TRBV5-1 and TRBJ2-7, is KAGVTQTPRYLIKTRGQQVTLSCSPISGHRSVSWYQQTPGQGLQFLFEYFSETQRNKGNFPGRFSGRQFSNSRSEMNVSTLELGDSALYLCASSPRLGPEQYFGPGTRLTVT.

There are a few counts of this clonotype. CDR3 nucleotide sequence: TGTGCCAGCTCACCACAAGACAGGACGAGCACAGATACGCAGTATTTT. Residues: CASSPQDRTSTDTQYF. V gene TRBV18 combines with J gene TRBJ2-3, with D perhaps TRBD1 (6 bases). Trimming pared 1 base from V and 0 bases from J, leaving 11 bases between. This CDR3 comprises 16 residues. In germline, CDR1 is KGHSH, CDR2 LQKENI.

In the case of this clonotype: As the CDR3 is not closed by the conserved phenylalanine or tryptophan, this likely results from a read error. The chain recombines TRBV20-1 with TRBJ2-1, with 13 bases aligning to TRBD2. Trimming took 4 bases from V and 4 from J; bases not matched to a gene: 4. Germline CDR1 reads DFQATT; CDR2 reads SNEGSKA (reference sequence). The CDR3 contains 15 residues. CDR3: CSATGTSGAYNEQFS. As DNA, the CDR3 is TGCAGTGCTACGGGGACTAGCGGGGCTTACAATGAGCAGTTCTCC.

The chain joins TRBV2 to TRBJ1-1; 8 bases align to TRBD1. This CDR3 spans 13 amino acids. Trimming took 8 bases from V and 6 from J; bases not matched to a gene: 8. CDR1 SNHLY and CDR2 FYNNEI come from the germline V gene. The chain's CDR3 is CASQARGLAEAFF. CDR3 bases: TGTGCCAGCCAGGCCAGGGGGCTTGCTGAAGCTTTCTTT.

This clonotype was seen a handful of times. The V call is TRBV24-1, the J call TRBJ2-5; D possibly corresponds to TRBD2 (6 bases). Between the trimmed V and J ends, which lost 4 bases and 4 bases, there was a span of 9 bases. This CDR3 has 13 amino acids. Germline V gene lookup returns CDR1 KGHDR and CDR2 SFDVKD. The CDR3 coding sequence is TGTGCCACCAGTGACGGAGGGAGAGAGACCCAGTACTTC. It specifies CATSDGGRETQYF.

About this clonotype itself: The junction differs from germline at one of its ends, possibly a read error. The V gene is TRBV6-2 or TRBV6-3, the J gene TRBJ2-7, with TRBD1 matching 8 bases. Per the germline V gene, CDR1 is MNHEY and CDR2 is SVGEGT. This CDR3 region has 16 residues. The chain's CDR3 is CASSRPTDRVGYEQCF. In nucleotides, the CDR3 is TGTGCCAGCAGCCGACCGACGGACAGGGTAGGCTACGAGCAGTGCTTC.

The rearrangement joins TRBV30 to TRBJ2-5; tentative D call: TRBD1 (5 bases). V was pared by 2 bases and J by 1 base, with 17 bases between. CDR1 GTSNPN and CDR2 SVGIG come from the germline V gene (reference sequence). The CDR3 length is 16 residues. CDR3 sequence (DNA): TGTGCCTGGAGTTTTTTGGGGATTGGGGCCCAAGAGACCCAGTACTTC. Protein: CAWSFLGIGAQETQYF.

In this sample, this clonotype turned up a few times. This chain joins TRBV6-1 and TRBJ2-3, with TRBD1 as a possible D gene (5 bases). CDR1 MNHNS and CDR2 SASEGT come from the germline V gene. This CDR3 region has 14 residues. Deletions cut 9 bases from V and 1 base from J, with 14 bases between. The CDR3 DNA reads as TGTGCCAGTGGGGCAGGAATCCGCACAGATACGCAGTATTTT. Translated, it gives CASGAGIRTDTQYF.

J is TRBJ2-3 and V is TRBV30, with 7 bases aligning to TRBD2. The CDR3 runs to 14 residues. The V gene's germline CDR1 is GTSNPN and CDR2 SVGIG (reference sequence). V trimming: 4 bases; J trimming: 2 bases; junction bases outside the gene matches: 6. Here the CDR3 DNA reads TGTGCCTGGATTGACGGGGGGACCACAGATACGCAGTATTTT. This encodes CAWIDGGTTDTQYF.

This clonotype is a singleton in its sample. J is TRBJ2-3 and V is TRBV9; D gene uncertain. This CDR3 region has 13 residues. Germline-derived CDR1 and CDR2 are SGDLS and YYNGEE. The V end lost 0 bases, the J end lost 4 bases, and 6 bases lay between the germline ends. The CDR3 spells CASSVATSDTQYF. In DNA, the CDR3 is TGTGCCAGCAGCGTAGCTACTTCAGATACGCAGTATTTT.

The chain links TRBV20-1 to TRBJ2-7; D may be TRBD1 (6 bases). Trimming pared 4 bases from V and 6 bases from J, leaving 10 bases between. Per the germline V gene, CDR1 is DFQATT and CDR2 is SNEGSKA (reference sequence). The CDR3 spans 11 residues. The CDR3 spells CSAMSRGEQYF. In DNA, the CDR3 is TGCAGTGCTATGAGCAGGGGCGAGCAGTACTTC.

V and J are TRBV7-9 and TRBJ2-1, with 7 positions matching TRBD2. Germline CDR1 is SEHNR and CDR2 is FQNEAQ (reference sequence). V trimming: 5 bases; J trimming: 5 bases; junction bases outside the gene matches: 6. The CDR3 runs 14 residues. The CDR3 DNA is TGTGCCAGCAGCCTCGGGGGGTACCACAATGAGCAGTTCTTC. This sequence encodes CASSLGGYHNEQFF.

The chain links TRBV7-8 to TRBJ2-2, with D possibly TRBD1 on 5 matching bases. Trimming removed 6 bases at V and 8 bases at J, with 22 bases between. CDR3 length: 16 amino acids. Per germline, CDR1 SGHVS and CDR2 FQNEAQ. The CDR3 protein is CASRGRRVMGLGELFF. In DNA form, the CDR3 reads TGTGCCAGCAGGGGGCGCCGGGTTATGGGTTTGGGGGAGCTGTTTTTT.

V usage is TRBV21-1 and J usage is TRBJ2-1; no DNA check was done on the table's D call, TRBD2. TRBV21-1 is a known pseudogene. The CDR3 covers 16 residues. CDR3 loop: CASSKGSAGGQGEQFF. Here the CDR3 DNA reads TGTGCCAGCAGCAAAGGATCCGCGGGGGGGCAGGGTGAGCAGTTCTTC.

J is TRBJ1-2 and V is TRBV7-9; D might be TRBD1 (5 bases). V lost 1 base and J 1 base, leaving 10 bases between the germline ends. Germline values: CDR1 SEHNR, CDR2 FQNEAQ (reference sequence). The CDR3 runs to 15 residues. The CDR3 protein is CASSLGEGYNYGYTF. The CDR3 bases are TGTGCCAGCAGCTTAGGCGAGGGGTATAACTATGGCTACACCTTC.

This chain connects TRBV20-1 to TRBJ1-2; TRBD1 matches at 8 bases. CDR3 length: 14 amino acids. CDR1 DFQATT and CDR2 SNEGSKA come from the germline V gene (reference sequence). Trimming removed 2 bases from V and 2 bases from J; junction bases left unmatched: 4. The CDR3 protein is CSARTGTGNYGYTF. In DNA, the CDR3 is TGCAGTGCTAGAACCGGGACAGGCAACTATGGCTACACCTTC.

This chain connects TRBV19 to TRBJ1-2; 7 positions match TRBD1. The CDR3 contains 14 residues. CDR1 and CDR2 from the germline V gene are LNHDA and SQIVND (reference sequence). V was pared by 2 bases and J by 7 bases, with 7 bases of the junction left unmatched. The CDR3 is CASSILTGVGGYTF. In DNA, the CDR3 is TGTGCCAGTAGTATACTCACAGGGGTGGGTGGCTACACCTTC.

This clonotype was seen a handful of times. CDR3 sequence reads: CASSPGPMDQPQHF. The CDR3 DNA reads TGCGCCAGCAGCCCGGGCCCGATGGATCAGCCCCAGCATTTT. The chain carries TRBV5-1 and TRBJ1-5; D is unresolved. Germline CDR1 and CDR2: SGHRS and YFSETQ. The ends were cut back, 4 bases at V and 5 bases at J, with 13 bases in the middle. The CDR3 is 14 amino acids.